The 24 T cell receptor beta chains reported below all come from one sample, sequenced in a study of Graves' ophthalmopathy and Graves' hyperthyroidism (dated by TCRdb to the late 2010s). The sample was run on an Illumina HiSeq 2000. TCR beta CDR3 regions were amplified from RNA transcripts for repertoire sequencing. The first round was an RT-PCR using HTBI primers with the Qiagen OneStep RT-PCR kit, and this first round was followed by a second-round multiplex PCR, then size selection and purification. Using fastp trimming at Q25 and MiXCR clonotype assembly, TCRdb reanalyzed the public sequencing data and kept in-frame beta chains. Rows merge per CDR3 protein into single entries with the most common DNA and genes. This sample gives 740,000 or so distinct CDR3 sequences in total; roughly two fifths of them show up just once. Together, the top ten hold about 40% of the sample. Material: peripheral blood. These receptors all come from an adult man with Graves' ophthalmopathy.

The rearrangement joins TRBV5-5 to TRBJ2-6; possible D gene TRBD1, 5 bases. Trimming removed 4 bases from V and 2 bases from J, with 10 bases in between. Per the germline V gene, CDR1 is SGHKS and CDR2 is YYEKEE (reference sequence). The CDR3 loop spans 15 amino acids. CDR3 in DNA: TGTGCCAGCAGCACACGGACACCTGGGGCCAACGTCCTGACTTTC. Residues: CASSTRTPGANVLTF.

This rearrangement joins TRBV7-9 to TRBJ2-7; D not resolved. The V gene's germline CDR1 is SEHNR and CDR2 FQNEAQ (reference sequence). Deletions cut 1 base from V and 0 bases from J, with 16 bases between. CDR3 size: 17 residues. The CDR3: CASSLVDWPGSSYEQYF. CDR3 coding DNA: TGTGCCAGCAGCTTAGTAGATTGGCCAGGAAGCTCCTACGAGCAGTACTTC.

This chain connects TRBV15 to TRBJ1-4; a weak D match, TRBD1 (6 bases). There are 16 residues in the CDR3. Germline CDR1 reads LNHNV; CDR2 reads YYDKDF (reference sequence). Trimming pared 3 bases from V and 7 bases from J, leaving 18 bases between. CDR3 bases: TGTGCCACCAGCAGCCCCAAAGGGGGGTCTGGTGAAAAACTGTTTTTT. Translated, it gives CATSSPKGGSGEKLFF.

Of note for this clonotype: At one end, the junction sequence differs from germline, possibly due to a read error. CDR3 in amino acids: CDTSDPNTEAFF. In DNA, the CDR3 is TGTGACACCAGTGATCCGAACACTGAAGCTTTCTTT. The chain links TRBV24-1 to TRBJ1-1; no definite D call. Per germline, CDR1 KGHDR and CDR2 SFDVKD. The CDR3 is made up of 12 amino acids.

With regard to this clonotype: A much larger clonotype is one base distant, so this may be a read error. CDR3 nucleotides: TGTGCCAGCAGCGCCCTAGGTGAGCGAGATAATGAAAAACTGTTTTTT. Amino acid sequence: CASSALGERDNEKLFF. The V and J genes are TRBV11-1 and TRBJ1-4, with unresolved D. CDR1 is SGHAT and CDR2 is FQDESV in the germline V gene (reference sequence). Deletions cut 5 bases from V and 4 bases from J, with 17 bases between. The length of the CDR3 is 16 residues.

The chain uses TRBV25-1 and TRBJ1-5; 9 bases align to TRBD1. The CDR3 sequence is 16 residues long. V was pared by 3 bases and J by 4 bases, with 7 bases of the junction left unmatched. Germline values: CDR1 MGHDK, CDR2 SYGVNS. CDR3 residues: CASSDKGDRGNQPQHF. The CDR3 DNA sequence: TGTGCCAGCAGTGATAAGGGTGACAGGGGGAATCAGCCCCAGCATTTT.

This clonotype showed up many times. The chain combines TRBV7-8 with TRBJ1-5; perhaps TRBD1 as D (5 bases). The germline V and J ends were trimmed by 5 bases and 6 bases, with 11 bases remaining between them. Germline V gene data show CDR1 as SGHVS and CDR2 as FQNEAQ. The CDR3 loop spans 13 amino acids. The CDR3 DNA reads as TGTGCCAGCAGCACTAAGAGGGGTCAGCCCCAGCATTTT. It translates to CASSTKRGQPQHF. Full variable domain (remainder filled in from reference TRBV7-8 and TRBJ1-5): GAGVSQSPRYKVAKRGQDVALRCDPISGHVSLFWYQQALGQGPEFLTYFQNEAQLDKSGLPSDRFFAERPEGSVSTLKIQRTQQEDSAVYLCASSTKRGQPQHFGDGTRLSIL.

The V gene is TRBV7-8, the J gene TRBJ1-5; D not resolved. The CDR3 contains 16 residues. The germline CDR1 and CDR2 sequences are SGHVS and FQNEAQ. Trimming pared 3 bases from V and 0 bases from J, leaving 12 bases between. CDR3 loop: CASSLGRLYSNQPQHF. In DNA form, the CDR3 reads TGTGCCAGCAGCTTGGGCAGGCTTTATAGCAATCAGCCCCAGCATTTT.

This clonotype showed up many times. V is TRBV10-1 and J is TRBJ1-4; 7 nucleotides agree with TRBD1. Trimming at V came to 8 bases and at J to 7 bases, leaving 4 bases not matched to a gene. The CDR3 runs to 12 residues. Germline-derived CDR1 and CDR2 are WNHNN and SYGVQD (reference sequence). CDR3 region: CASSTGSEKLFF. The CDR3 coding sequence is TGCGCCAGCTCGACAGGGAGTGAAAAACTGTTTTTT.

This sequence joins TRBV2 and TRBJ1-5; a possible D gene is TRBD1 (6 bases). This CDR3 spans 16 amino acids. Germline CDR1 reads SNHLY; CDR2 reads FYNNEI. V lost 0 bases and J lost 6, with 15 bases in between. The CDR3, as DNA: TGTGCCAGCAGTGAAGCGCTTAGGGGGGCTGGTCAGCCCCAGCATTTT. Translating it yields CASSEALRGAGQPQHF.

In DNA form, the CDR3 reads TGTGCCAGCAGTTTGGACCGTTTGAGGCAGTACTTC. Its protein product is CASSLDRLRQYF. This chain joins TRBV6-5 and TRBJ2-7; D unresolved. Trimming removed 4 bases from V and 9 bases from J, with 13 bases in between. Germline V CDR1 and CDR2: MNHEY, SVGAGI. The CDR3 runs to 12 residues.

This chain links TRBV20-1 with TRBJ2-3; D not resolved. CDR1 is DFQATT, CDR2 SNEGSKA, per germline (reference sequence). V dropped 0 bases and J dropped 0 bases, with 10 bases sitting between them. The CDR3 consists of 15 residues. The CDR3 sequence: CSARETGGSTDTQYF. The DNA of the CDR3 is TGCAGTGCTAGAGAGACGGGCGGAAGCACAGATACGCAGTATTTT.

This chain joins TRBV2 and TRBJ1-5; perhaps TRBD1 as D (6 bases). The CDR3 consists of 14 residues. Germline V gives CDR1 SNHLY, CDR2 FYNNEI. V lost 6 bases to trimming and J lost 4 bases, with 13 bases between them. The CDR3 is CASSSGTRNQPQHF. The CDR3 DNA is TGTGCCAGCAGCTCAGGGACAAGGAATCAGCCCCAGCATTTT.

In its sample, this clonotype was seen many times. The chain combines TRBV7-9 with TRBJ2-5; 8 bases are shared with TRBD1. Unmatched junction bases numbered 4, after V lost 4 bases and J lost 3 bases. The V gene's germline CDR1 is SEHNR and CDR2 FQNEAQ (reference sequence). The CDR3 contains 14 residues. The CDR3, as DNA: TGTGCCAGCAGCTCGGCAGGGGGCGAAGAGACCCAGTACTTC. Its protein is CASSSAGGEETQYF.

V gene TRBV2 combines with J gene TRBJ1-6, with a weak D call TRBD1 (5 bases). The V gene lost 8 bases and the J gene lost 1 base, with 12 bases spanning the gap. The CDR3 is 15 residues long. Germline values: CDR1 SNHLY, CDR2 FYNNEI. The CDR3 DNA reads as TGTGCCAGCTCACGGGACGGATCCTATAATTCACCCCTCCACTTT. Translation: CASSRDGSYNSPLHF.

This clonotype was seen ten or more times. The gene calls are TRBV7-9 and TRBJ1-2; D is undetermined. Trimming left V 2 bases short and J 0 bases short, with 13 bases between. Germline V gives CDR1 SEHNR, CDR2 FQNEAQ (reference sequence). The CDR3 spans 16 residues. CDR3 amino acids: CASSLSVFQTNYGYTF. CDR3 DNA sequence: TGTGCCAGCAGCTTAAGCGTATTCCAGACTAACTATGGCTACACCTTC.

The table lists this clonotype with many counts. V is TRBV29-1 and J is TRBJ1-2; possible D gene TRBD1, 6 bases. CDR3 length: 12 amino acids. Germline-derived CDR1 and CDR2 are SQVTM and ANQGSEA. CDR3 region: CSAKTGLDGYTF. The CDR3 DNA reads as TGCAGTGCCAAAACAGGGTTGGACGGCTACACCTTC.

The chain recombines TRBV2 with TRBJ2-2; D gene ambiguous. V lost 4 bases to trimming and J lost 7 bases, with 10 bases between them. The CDR3 is made up of 13 amino acids. Germline-derived CDR1 and CDR2 are SNHLY and FYNNEI. The CDR3 coding sequence is TGTGCCAGCAGTGCTTTAGGTGGCGGGGAGCTGTTTTTT. Its protein is CASSALGGGELFF. Combining the CDR3 with reference TRBV2 and TRBJ2-2 gives the whole variable domain EPEVTQTPSHQVTQMGQEVILRCVPISNHLYFYWYRQILGQKVEFLVSFYNNEISEKSEIFDDQFSVERPDGSNFTLKIRSTKLEDSAMYFCASSALGGGELFFGEGSRLTVL.

The chain uses TRBV10-3 and TRBJ1-3; 7 bases match TRBD1. The ends lost 10 bases at V and 8 bases at J; junction bases unmatched: 14. This CDR3 comprises 14 residues. Germline CDR1 ENHRY, CDR2 SYGVKD. The CDR3 loop reads CATADRADGYTIYF. The CDR3 DNA reads as TGTGCCACCGCTGACAGGGCGGATGGCTACACCATATATTTT.

This clonotype occurred many times. This chain connects TRBV11-2 to TRBJ2-5; no reliable D call. CDR1 is SGHAT, CDR2 FQNNGV, per germline. Trimming pared 5 bases from V and 5 bases from J, leaving 9 bases between. CDR3 length equals 12 residues. The CDR3, as DNA: TGTGCCAGCAGCGACAATGTGGAGACCCAGTACTTC. Amino acid sequence: CASSDNVETQYF.

Note on this clonotype: A read error may produce the germline difference seen at one junction end. The chain joins TRBV9 to TRBJ1-3, with 7 bases lining up with TRBD1. The length of the CDR3 is 17 residues. CDR1 is SGDLS and CDR2 is YYNGEE in the germline V gene. CDR3 sequence (DNA): TGTGCCAGCAGCGTAGGAGTAATTGGGACAGAACCCGGAGTCCGGAATTTT. The encoded protein is CASSVGVIGTEPGVRNF.

This clonotype has ten or more counts. The rearrangement joins TRBV7-9 to TRBJ2-5; 7 bases are a match to TRBD1. Per germline, CDR1 SEHNR and CDR2 FQNEAQ (reference sequence). The V segment lost 0 bases and the J segment 10 bases; nucleotides outside the gene matches: 5. The CDR3 spans 13 residues. CDR3 loop: CASSLAQSGGQYF. In nucleotides, the CDR3 is TGTGCCAGCAGCTTAGCACAGTCAGGGGGCCAGTACTTC.

V gene TRBV24-1 combines with J gene TRBJ2-5, with 10 bases fitting TRBD2. V dropped 7 bases and J dropped 5; count of bases not matched to a gene: 6. Per the germline V gene, CDR1 is KGHDR and CDR2 is SFDVKD. This CDR3 has 14 amino acids. CDR3 DNA sequence: TGTGCCACCAGCCTAGGAGCGGGAGGGGAGACCCAGTACTTC. Translation: CATSLGAGGETQYF.

V usage is TRBV2 and J usage is TRBJ2-5; 7 positions match TRBD1. Germline-derived CDR1 and CDR2 are SNHLY and FYNNEI. With V trimmed by 6 bases and J by 5 bases, 9 bases remained unmatched. CDR3 length equals 14 residues. The CDR3 loop is CASSVGARGETQYF. The CDR3 nucleotides read TGTGCCAGCAGCGTGGGCGCCAGGGGGGAGACCCAGTACTTC.